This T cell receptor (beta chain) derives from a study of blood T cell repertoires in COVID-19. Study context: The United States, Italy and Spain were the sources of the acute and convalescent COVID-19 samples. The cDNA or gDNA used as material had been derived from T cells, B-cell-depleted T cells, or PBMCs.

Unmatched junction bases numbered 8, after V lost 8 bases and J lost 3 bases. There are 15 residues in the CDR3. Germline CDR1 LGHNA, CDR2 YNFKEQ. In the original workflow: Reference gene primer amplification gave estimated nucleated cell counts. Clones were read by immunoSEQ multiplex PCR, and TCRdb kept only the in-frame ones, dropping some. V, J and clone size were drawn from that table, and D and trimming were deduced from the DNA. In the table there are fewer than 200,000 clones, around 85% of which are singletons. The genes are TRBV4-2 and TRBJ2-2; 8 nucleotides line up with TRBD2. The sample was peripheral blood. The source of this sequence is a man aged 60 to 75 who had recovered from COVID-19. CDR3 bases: TGTGCCAGCGGGGGTCGCGGGGGGTACACCGGGGAGCTGTTTTTT. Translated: CASGGRGGYTGELFF.